What follows is one T cell receptor beta chain and its context. This clonotype was counted between two and nine times. Its binding antigen is unknown. Base qualities are not recorded, but no much larger clone differs from it by a single base. This specimen belongs to a study of T cell repertoires in cytomegalovirus infection (dated by TCRdb to the late 2010s). A note on the overall study: Recently identified HLA-C-restricted CMV epitopes, whose presentation resists viral immunomodulation, were targeted by peptide stimulations together with well-studied HLA-B-restricted epitopes. Because public TCR beta signatures pointed to carriage of CMV infection together with the matching HLA type, the HLA type of each donor mattered for the analysis.

General study outcomes and caveats: The ex vivo response was dominated by HLA-C-restricted CMV-specific TCR beta clonotypes, which also provided the single most frequent clonotype in two of eight donors. Carriers of CMV infection plus the relevant HLA type were discriminated by the cumulative frequency of public TCR beta family members in the study cohort and in an independent roughly 340-donor cohort.

The treatment or condition label for this specimen denotes: in vitro stimulation with specific CMV peptide epitopes to enrich CMV-specific T cells. Sequencing was carried out with an Illumina HiSeq 1500. TCRdb reprocessing: public reads trimmed at Q25 with fastp, clones called with MiXCR, in-frame beta chains kept. Each CDR3 protein gets just one entry, which takes the most common genes and DNA from the rows behind it. The sample table shows 750,000 to 950,000 distinct CDR3 sequences, and about 27% are seen once. The biggest ten clones account for approximately 14% of the sample. The sequence was obtained from a human donor in good health (CMV status not recorded). Some clones in this sample may be carry-over from other donors' samples. This sample comprised cultured CD8+ T cells from PBMCs, obtained from culture after CMV antigen stimulation.

The CDR3 region has the sequence CASSRGLAGLRDEQFF. The DNA reads TGTGCCAGCAGCCGGGGACTAGCGGGTCTTAGGGATGAGCAGTTCTTC. In this chain, TRBV7-9 is recombined with TRBJ2-1; 12 middle bases align to TRBD2. From cysteine to phenylalanine, the CDR3 is 16 amino acids long. Of all the DNA, just the CDR3 is kept, 48 bases in frame from base 1. The germline V gene (reference sequence) provides CDR1 SEHNR and CDR2 FQNEAQ. Unmatched junction bases come to 10, with V trimmed by 5 bases and J by 8 bases.